This entry lists 22 T cell receptor beta chains sequenced from one sample in a study of blood T cell repertoires in COVID-19. Sequencing used immunoSEQ multiplex PCR; TCRdb keeps in-frame clones, though not all of them. This sample has under 140,000 clones, with 87% found just once. The specimen sequenced was peripheral blood. Every receptor here comes from a human donor in a cohort sampled during active COVID-19.

As DNA, the CDR3 is TGTGCCAGCAGCGTAGCTCGGGCAGGGCAAGGGTACAATGAGCAGTTCTTC. It yields the protein CASSVARAGQGYNEQFF. The chain is built from TRBV9 and TRBJ2-1; possibly TRBD1 for D (5 bases). Germline V gives CDR1 SGDLS, CDR2 YYNGEE. Trimming took 0 bases from V and 4 from J, leaving 17 bases between them. This CDR3 has 17 amino acids.

This rearrangement joins TRBV5-4 to TRBJ2-1; 7 bases line up with TRBD2. Trimming cost V 1 base and J 0 bases; bases outside gene matches: 4. The CDR3 loop spans 16 amino acids. Germline values: CDR1 SGHNT, CDR2 YYREEE (reference sequence). The CDR3 DNA reads as TGTGCCAGCAGCTTGCAAGGCGGGAGCTCCTACAATGAGCAGTTCTTC. Translated, it gives CASSLQGGSSYNEQFF.

This chain connects TRBV7-9 to TRBJ2-3; 11 bases fit TRBD2. V lost 4 bases and J lost 1; bases outside the gene matches: 4. Germline CDR1 and CDR2: SEHNR and FQNEAQ (reference sequence). The CDR3 totals 16 residues. The CDR3 bases are TGTGCCAGCAGCTCAGGACTAGCGGGCGGCACAGATACGCAGTATTTT. As protein: CASSSGLAGGTDTQYF.

This clone was recorded only once. CDR3 nucleotides: TGTGCCATCAGAGAACGACTAGCGGGAGACTACAATGAGCAGTTCTTC. The encoded protein is CAIRERLAGDYNEQFF. V gene TRBV10-3 combines with J gene TRBJ2-1, with TRBD2 identical over 12 bases. CDR1 is ENHRY and CDR2 is SYGVKD in the germline V gene. J gave up 3 bases and V 6 bases, and 6 bases lay outside the gene matches. This CDR3 is 16 amino acids long.

The chain recombines TRBV28 with TRBJ2-1; 14 positions agree with TRBD2. The CDR3 extends over 14 amino acids. From germline, CDR1 is MDHEN and CDR2 SYDVKM. V lost 5 bases and J lost 7; bases outside the gene matches: 1. The CDR3 DNA sequence: TGTGCCAGCAGTGGACTAGCGGGAGGTAATGAGCAGTTCTTC. This translates into CASSGLAGGNEQFF.

This chain links TRBV14 with TRBJ2-1; no definite D call. Germline V gives CDR1 SGHDN, CDR2 FVKESK. With 1 base removed from V and 1 base from J, the gap between germline ends came to 2 bases. The CDR3 contains 13 residues. The CDR3 coding sequence is TGTGCCAGCAGCCAAGCGTCCTACAATGAGCAGTTCTTC. Residues: CASSQASYNEQFF.

V is TRBV10-3 and J is TRBJ1-1, with D unresolved. Germline-derived CDR1 and CDR2 are ENHRY and SYGVKD. V was shortened by 10 bases and J by 5 bases, with 8 bases between the two germline ends. The CDR3 extends over 10 amino acids. CDR3 DNA sequence: TGTGCCAGTGGAGGGACTGAAGCTTTCTTT. Its translation: CASGGTEAFF.

The chain links TRBV10-1 to TRBJ2-3; TRBD1 matches at 9 bases. V shed 3 bases, J shed 8 bases, and the junction held 12 bases outside the gene matches. Germline V CDR1 and CDR2: WNHNN, SYGVQD (reference sequence). The CDR3 is 16 residues long. The CDR3 spells CASSERVQGAKGTQYF. CDR3 coding DNA: TGCGCCAGCAGTGAACGGGTACAGGGGGCTAAGGGTACGCAGTATTTT.

The V gene is TRBV6-1, the J gene TRBJ1-1, with a tentative D call TRBD1 (5 bases). The CDR3 runs to 14 residues. Between the trimmed V and J ends, which lost 2 bases and 4 bases, there was a span of 11 bases. Per the germline V gene, CDR1 is MNHNS and CDR2 is SASEGT. The CDR3 here is CASSEPGLRTEAFF. The CDR3 DNA reads TGTGCCAGCAGTGAACCAGGGCTGCGCACTGAAGCTTTCTTT.

The V call is TRBV5-4, the J call TRBJ2-2, with 11 bases matching TRBD2. Trimming took 4 bases from V and 4 from J; bases not matched to a gene: 6. The CDR3 is made up of 16 amino acids. Per germline, CDR1 SGHNT and CDR2 YYREEE (reference sequence). CDR3 loop: CASSQTSGRGTGELFF. The CDR3 DNA reads TGTGCCAGCAGCCAAACTAGCGGGAGAGGCACCGGGGAGCTGTTTTTT.

The J gene is TRBJ2-3, the V gene TRBV9, with 7 bases that match TRBD2. Germline CDR1 reads SGDLS; CDR2 reads YYNGEE. The CDR3 sequence is 13 residues long. The V and J ends lost 2 bases and 3 bases, in that order; junction bases with no gene match: 0. CDR3: CASSVGGTDTQYF. The CDR3 DNA reads TGTGCCAGCAGCGTGGGGGGGACAGATACGCAGTATTTT.

The chain carries TRBV5-1 and TRBJ1-5, with a tentative D call TRBD1 (5 bases). CDR3 length: 15 residues. Germline V gene sequence: CDR1 SGHRS, CDR2 YFSETQ. Trimming took off 4 bases at V and 2 bases at J, with 13 bases between the two ends. The CDR3 loop reads CASSPGHSGNQPQHF. CDR3 nucleotide sequence: TGCGCCAGCAGCCCAGGACACTCCGGCAATCAGCCCCAGCATTTT.

The J gene is TRBJ2-2, the V gene TRBV4-2, with D possibly TRBD2 on 6 matching bases. The CDR3 length is 18 residues. Trimming cost V 0 bases and J 0 bases, with 14 bases left between them. Germline V CDR1 and CDR2: LGHNA, YNFKEQ. CDR3 region: CASSQDLIGGTNTGELFF. Here the CDR3 DNA reads TGTGCCAGCAGCCAAGATTTAATCGGCGGGACGAACACCGGGGAGCTGTTTTTT.

The chain has TRBV30 and TRBJ2-7; TRBD1 agrees at 10 bases. Germline lookup yields CDR1 GTSNPN and CDR2 SVGIG (reference sequence). Unmatched junction bases numbered 8, after V lost 4 bases and J lost 5 bases. This CDR3 region has 14 residues. CDR3 coding DNA: TGTGCCTGGACTTCCGGGACAGGGGTCAACGAGCAGTACTTC. Translated: CAWTSGTGVNEQYF.

This clone appeared a single time. The CDR3 spells CASSLAGLAGGPKSTGELFF. CDR3 DNA: TGTGCCAGCAGCTTGGCCGGACTAGCGGGGGGGCCAAAATCCACCGGGGAGCTGTTTTTT. The chain carries TRBV5-5 and TRBJ2-2; TRBD2 matches at 15 bases. This CDR3 region has 20 residues. With 0 bases clipped from V and 4 bases from J, the junction kept 10 bases outside the gene matches. The germline CDR1 and CDR2 sequences are SGHKS and YYEKEE (reference sequence).

The rearrangement links TRBV2 to TRBJ1-6, with D hard to call. Trimming took 2 bases from V and 0 from J, leaving 5 bases between them. CDR1 and CDR2 (germline): SNHLY, FYNNEI. CDR3 size: 15 residues. The CDR3 DNA follows: TGTGCCAGCAGTGAAACGAGCTCCTATAATTCACCCCTCCACTTT. It encodes CASSETSSYNSPLHF.

The chain uses TRBV11-2 and TRBJ1-5; possible D gene TRBD1, 6 bases. Germline-derived CDR1 and CDR2 are SGHAT and FQNNGV. V was shortened by 1 base and J by 2 bases, with 12 bases between the two germline ends. The CDR3 is 16 amino acids. The CDR3 DNA sequence: TGTGCCAGCAGCTTAGTGGAGTACAGGGGCAATCAGCCCCAGCATTTT. Amino acid sequence: CASSLVEYRGNQPQHF. The full variable domain, in which reference TRBV11-2 and TRBJ1-5 provide the parts outside the CDR3, is EAGVAQSPRYKIIEKRQSVAFWCNPISGHATLYWYQQILGQGPKLLIQFQNNGVVDDSQLPKDRFSAERLKGVDSTLKIQPAKLEDSAVYLCASSLVEYRGNQPQHFGDGTRLSIL.

J is TRBJ1-5 and V is TRBV19; TRBD1 might be the D (5 bases). V shed 3 bases and J shed 2 bases, with 11 bases lying between them. The CDR3 sequence is 15 residues long. Germline CDR1 reads LNHDA; CDR2 reads SQIVND (reference sequence). CDR3 region: CASSMRQIGNQPQHF. The CDR3 coding sequence is TGTGCCAGTAGTATGCGACAGATAGGCAATCAGCCCCAGCATTTT.

The chain couples TRBV4-1 to TRBJ2-7, with D possibly TRBD2 on 5 matching bases. Germline V gene data show CDR1 as MGHRA and CDR2 as YSYEKL. Trimming took off 1 base at V and 2 bases at J, with 12 bases between the two ends. The CDR3 covers 15 residues. This chain's CDR3 is CASSQGGNSAYEQYF. CDR3 sequence (DNA): TGCGCCAGCAGCCAAGGAGGGAATTCAGCCTACGAGCAGTACTTC.

The count of this clone is one. The chain recombines TRBV30 with TRBJ1-1; D is ambiguous. There are 11 residues in the CDR3. Trimming stripped 3 bases from V and 4 bases from J, with 6 bases between. Germline V gene sequence: CDR1 GTSNPN, CDR2 SVGIG (reference sequence). The CDR3 sequence is CAWRRVTEAFF. Here the CDR3 DNA reads TGTGCCTGGAGGAGGGTCACTGAAGCTTTCTTT.

The V gene is TRBV6-5, the J gene TRBJ1-2, with D tentatively TRBD1 (6 bases). Germline assignment: CDR1 MNHEY and CDR2 SVGAGI. The CDR3 covers 14 residues. With 7 bases removed from V and 4 bases from J, the gap between germline ends came to 16 bases. The CDR3 spells CASKRTEMSYGYTF. The CDR3 bases are TGTGCCAGCAAGAGGACAGAGATGTCCTATGGCTACACCTTC.

J is TRBJ1-1 and V is TRBV7-9, with 7 bases lining up with TRBD1. The germline V gene encodes CDR1 SEHNR and CDR2 FQNEAQ (reference sequence). This CDR3 is built from 13 residues. V was pared by 5 bases and J by 5 bases, with 5 bases of the junction left unmatched. CDR3 DNA: TGTGCCAGCAGCAAGGGACAGAATACTGAAGCTTTCTTT. Encoded protein: CASSKGQNTEAFF.